The 16 T cell receptor beta chains reported below all come from one sample, sequenced in a study of blood T cell repertoires in COVID-19. Profiled with immunoSEQ multiplex PCR; TCRdb holds only in-frame clones, not every one. The sample gives about 210,000 clones, roughly nine tenths of which show up once; 0.65% to 0.95% is in the top ten. Sequences were obtained from peripheral blood. The receptors were gathered from a woman between 65 and 79 years old with acute or convalescent COVID-19.

The rearrangement uses TRBV27 and TRBJ1-2; 12 nucleotides align to TRBD1. The CDR3 consists of 17 residues. V dropped 3 bases and J dropped 8; count of bases not matched to a gene: 13. Germline lookup yields CDR1 MNHEY and CDR2 SMNVEV (reference sequence). The CDR3 bases are TGTGCCAGCAGTTTTGCTTACTCGGGACAGGGGGCGAGAGGCTACACCTTC. This encodes CASSFAYSGQGARGYTF.

The rearrangement joins TRBV27 to TRBJ2-7; possible D gene TRBD2, 6 bases. The CDR3 is 15 amino acids. Germline-derived CDR1 and CDR2 are MNHEY and SMNVEV (reference sequence). V shed 3 bases and J shed 0 bases, with 12 bases lying between them. Written as DNA, the CDR3 is TGTGCCAGCAGTTTTCGGGACGGGAGCTCCTACGAGCAGTACTTC. Translated: CASSFRDGSSYEQYF.

The gene calls are TRBV7-2 and TRBJ1-6; D may be TRBD1 (6 bases). This CDR3 is 15 amino acids long. CDR1 SGHTA and CDR2 FQGNSA come from the germline V gene. The V and J ends lost 5 bases and 0 bases respectively, with 8 bases between them. Here the CDR3 reads CASSHRDSYNSPLHF. The CDR3 coding sequence is TGTGCCAGCAGCCACAGGGACTCCTATAATTCACCCCTCCACTTT.

The chain recombines TRBV3-1 (or the pseudogene TRBV3-2) with TRBJ1-2, with 7 positions matching TRBD1. Trimming cost V 9 bases and J 4 bases; bases outside gene matches: 8. The CDR3 is 13 residues long. CDR1 is LGHDT, CDR2 YNNKEL, per germline (reference sequence). The CDR3 loop is CASELQGTYGYTF. CDR3 sequence (DNA): TGTGCCAGTGAATTACAGGGGACCTATGGCTACACCTTC.

The chain uses TRBV5-1 and TRBJ1-1; 9 bases are a match to TRBD1. The CDR3 has 12 amino acids. The J segment lost 5 bases and the V segment lost 7 bases, leaving 3 bases of the junction unmatched. Germline V gives CDR1 SGHRS, CDR2 YFSETQ. In DNA, the CDR3 is TGCGCCAGCCGGGACAGGGTTACTGAAGCTTTCTTT. Residues: CASRDRVTEAFF.

This rearrangement joins TRBV19 to TRBJ2-7; TRBD1 matches 9 bases. With V trimmed by 4 bases and J by 2 bases, 6 bases remained unmatched. Germline assignment: CDR1 LNHDA and CDR2 SQIVND (reference sequence). This CDR3 region has 15 residues. The CDR3 region is CASSTRQGGTYEQYF. CDR3 bases: TGTGCCAGTAGTACGCGACAGGGGGGGACCTACGAGCAGTACTTC.

The chain combines TRBV20-1 with TRBJ1-2; D is possibly TRBD1 (6 bases). Germline V gene lookup returns CDR1 DFQATT and CDR2 SNEGSKA (reference sequence). Trimming left V 3 bases short and J 5 bases short, with 13 bases between. The CDR3 spans 13 residues. The CDR3 spells CSASRGTSYGYTF. DNA of the CDR3: TGCAGTGCTAGTAGGGGGACCTCATATGGCTACACCTTC.

J is TRBJ1-1 and V is TRBV5-1, with D perhaps TRBD1 (6 bases). The CDR3 has 15 residues. V lost 0 bases, J lost 7 bases, and 16 bases lay in between. Germline V gene data show CDR1 as SGHRS and CDR2 as YFSETQ. CDR3 residues: CASSLVLQGSDEAFF. CDR3 sequence (DNA): TGCGCCAGCAGCTTGGTCTTGCAGGGGAGTGATGAAGCTTTCTTT.

V usage is TRBV5-6 and J usage is TRBJ1-5; D call uncertain. Trimming removed 1 base from V and 5 bases from J, with 10 bases in between. Looked up from germline, CDR1 is SGHDT and CDR2 is YYEEEE. The CDR3 sequence is 14 residues long. DNA of the CDR3: TGTGCCAGCAGCTTGCGAGACAACGATCAGCCCCAGCATTTT. It codes for CASSLRDNDQPQHF. The whole variable domain, filled in from reference TRBV5-6 and TRBJ1-5, reads DAGVTQSPTHLIKTRGQQVTLRCSPKSGHDTVSWYQQALGQGPQFIFQYYEEEERQRGNFPDRFSGHQFPNYSSELNVNALLLGDSALYLCASSLRDNDQPQHFGDGTRLSIL.

This clone was observed a few times. The rearrangement uses TRBV7-2 and TRBJ2-1, with D perhaps matching TRBD2 (5 bases). The CDR3 is 16 residues long. From germline, CDR1 is SGHTA and CDR2 FQGNSA. V was trimmed by 3 bases and J by 9 bases, leaving 21 bases between them. CDR3 DNA sequence: TGTGCCAGCAGCTTCCCGGGCGGGCGCTCCGCAGGTGAGCAGTTCTTC. Translated: CASSFPGGRSAGEQFF.

J is TRBJ1-1 and V is TRBV5-1, with D unresolved. Germline values: CDR1 SGHRS, CDR2 YFSETQ. This CDR3 has 15 amino acids. The V and J ends lost 3 bases and 3 bases respectively, with 15 bases between them. The CDR3 DNA reads TGCGCCAGCAGCTCGTCTGGCGGGTTGGACACTGAAGCTTTCTTT. It is translated as CASSSSGGLDTEAFF.

The chain carries TRBV18 and TRBJ2-1; 9 bases map to TRBD1. V lost 6 bases and J lost 6; bases outside the gene matches: 9. Germline V gene sequence: CDR1 KGHSH, CDR2 LQKENI. The CDR3 is 15 residues long. The CDR3 is CASSSDRGYSNEQFF. For the CDR3, the DNA is TGTGCCAGCTCTTCCGACAGGGGGTACTCCAATGAGCAGTTCTTC.

The chain has TRBV3-1 (or the pseudogene TRBV3-2) and TRBJ2-7; TRBD1 aligns across 10 bases. This CDR3 region has 16 residues. Germline CDR1 and CDR2: LGHDT and YNNKEL (reference sequence). Unmatched junction bases numbered 10, after V lost 2 bases and J lost 6 bases. Here the CDR3 reads CASSQLGTGAFGEQYF. The DNA for the CDR3 is TGTGCCAGCAGCCAATTAGGGACAGGGGCTTTTGGCGAGCAGTACTTC.

Written as DNA, the CDR3 is TGCAGCGGTAGGTTAGCGGGAGGGCCACGGCAGTTCTTC. It codes for CSGRLAGGPRQFF. J is TRBJ2-1 and V is TRBV29-1; TRBD2 matches at 11 bases. Germline CDR1 and CDR2: SQVTM and ANQGSEA. This CDR3 has 13 amino acids. V gave up 7 bases and J gave up 12 bases; unmatched junction bases: 11.

The chain carries TRBV29-1 and TRBJ2-7; perhaps TRBD2 as D (7 bases). The V gene's germline CDR1 is SQVTM and CDR2 ANQGSEA. The CDR3 runs to 12 residues. Deletions cut 4 bases from V and 6 bases from J, with 13 bases between. For the CDR3, the DNA is TGCAGCGTTGGGTTCGCGGGGGCCGAGCAGTACTTC. The encoded protein is CSVGFAGAEQYF.

The chain employs TRBV5-4 and TRBJ2-1, with D tentatively TRBD2 (7 bases). CDR3 length: 15 residues. The ends were cut back, 4 bases at V and 2 bases at J, with 13 bases in the middle. Germline values: CDR1 SGHNT, CDR2 YYREEE (reference sequence). CDR3 residues: CASSPGGIAYNEQFF. The DNA of the CDR3 is TGTGCCAGCAGCCCGGGGGGCATCGCCTACAATGAGCAGTTCTTC.